This entry lists 24 T cell receptor beta chains sequenced from one sample in a study of T cell responses to AZD1222 COVID-19 vaccine. Data came from immunoSEQ multiplex PCR; TCRdb stores just in-frame clones and leaves some out. The table lists just over 80,000 clones, 85% to 90% of them singletons. Sequenced material: peripheral blood, taken on day 0 of AZD1222 vaccination. The receptors originated from an adult in good health.

The chain combines TRBV2 with TRBJ1-2; 7 nucleotides match TRBD1. The CDR3 covers 13 residues. V dropped 5 bases and J dropped 8; count of bases not matched to a gene: 8. Germline CDR1 and CDR2: SNHLY and FYNNEI. In DNA form, the CDR3 reads TGTGCCAGCAGTACTACAGGGGTGGAGGGCTACACCTTC. It encodes CASSTTGVEGYTF. The full variable domain, rest sourced from reference TRBV2 and TRBJ1-2, is EPEVTQTPSHQVTQMGQEVILRCVPISNHLYFYWYRQILGQKVEFLVSFYNNEISEKSEIFDDQFSVERPDGSNFTLKIRSTKLEDSAMYFCASSTTGVEGYTFGSGTRLTVV.

The genes are TRBV11-2 and TRBJ2-7; 7 bases align to TRBD1. The CDR3 is 13 residues long. J gave up 2 bases and V 3 bases, and 1 base lay outside the gene matches. Germline lookup yields CDR1 SGHAT and CDR2 FQNNGV. For the CDR3, the DNA is TGTGCCAGCAGCTTTGACAGGGCCTACGAGCAGTACTTC. It translates to CASSFDRAYEQYF.

This clone appeared once. This chain joins TRBV28 and TRBJ1-3; D remains ambiguous. Germline loops: CDR1 MDHEN, CDR2 SYDVKM. Trimming took off 7 bases at V and 2 bases at J, with 12 bases between the two ends. The CDR3 extends over 14 amino acids. CDR3 in amino acids: CASNNERAGNTIYF. CDR3 DNA: TGTGCCAGCAATAACGAGAGGGCTGGAAACACCATATATTTT.

The chain joins TRBV19 to TRBJ1-5; D unresolved. CDR3 length equals 13 residues. CDR1 and CDR2 from the germline V gene are LNHDA and SQIVND (reference sequence). V lost 7 bases and J 4 bases, leaving 11 bases between the germline ends. The CDR3, as DNA: TGTGCCAGTAATGCGGCACTTAATCAGCCCCAGCATTTT. Encoded protein: CASNAALNQPQHF.

The chain has TRBV19 and TRBJ1-1; 8 bases map to TRBD1. CDR3 length equals 13 residues. Germline CDR1 reads LNHDA; CDR2 reads SQIVND (reference sequence). Trimming removed 7 bases from V and 3 bases from J; junction bases left unmatched: 4. CDR3 DNA: TGTGCCAGTAAGGACAGGGTGTACACTGAAGCTTTCTTT. It translates to CASKDRVYTEAFF.

The rearrangement uses TRBV7-8 and TRBJ2-2; 7 nucleotides match TRBD1. This CDR3 has 15 residues. Germline V gives CDR1 SGHVS, CDR2 FQNEAQ. The trim removed 1 base at V and 6 bases at J, leaving 5 bases unmatched. CDR3 amino acids: CASSLETGAAGELFF. The CDR3 region has the DNA TGTGCCAGCAGCTTAGAAACAGGGGCTGCCGGGGAGCTGTTTTTT.

This rearrangement joins TRBV12-5 to TRBJ1-2, with D unresolved. This CDR3 has 13 residues. With 1 base removed from V and 7 bases from J, the gap between germline ends came to 10 bases. The germline gives CDR1 LGHNT, CDR2 FRNRAP. DNA of the CDR3: TGTGCTAGTGGTTTGGCACCGGGGTTTGGCTACACCTTC. It translates to CASGLAPGFGYTF.

This clone was counted only a few times. The chain carries TRBV6-1 and TRBJ1-2; 9 bases agree with TRBD1. The germline V gene has CDR1 MNHNS and CDR2 SASEGT. The V segment lost 3 bases and the J segment 8 bases; nucleotides outside the gene matches: 13. There are 16 residues in the CDR3. In DNA form, the CDR3 reads TGTGCCAGCAGTGAGGCGGGCCGGGGGACAGGGAACGGCTACACCTTC. Its translation: CASSEAGRGTGNGYTF.

The chain uses TRBV7-6 and TRBJ1-2, with 11 bases identical to TRBD1. V gave up 4 bases and J gave up 1 base; unmatched junction bases: 2. The CDR3 has 15 amino acids. The V gene's germline CDR1 is SGHVS and CDR2 FNYEAQ. The CDR3 protein is CASSSGTGGNYGYTF. Written as DNA, the CDR3 is TGTGCCAGCAGCTCGGGGACAGGGGGTAACTATGGCTACACCTTC.

Only one count was recorded for this clone. The genes are TRBV4-3 and TRBJ2-1; 10 bases fit TRBD2. The CDR3 length is 17 residues. In germline, CDR1 is LGHNA, CDR2 YSLEER. Trimming cost V 2 bases and J 4 bases; bases outside gene matches: 8. The CDR3 here is CASSQLLAGGVYNEQFF. CDR3 DNA: TGCGCCAGCAGCCAATTATTAGCGGGGGGTGTTTACAATGAGCAGTTCTTC.

The table lists this clone with a count of one. This rearrangement joins TRBV27 to TRBJ1-1; D is perhaps TRBD1 (6 bases). This CDR3 has 11 amino acids. V shed 7 bases and J shed 9 bases, with 12 bases lying between them. The germline CDR1 and CDR2 sequences are MNHEY and SMNVEV (reference sequence). This CDR3 is CASKRQEKAFF. Written as DNA, the CDR3 is TGTGCCAGCAAGAGACAGGAGAAAGCTTTCTTT.

The chain employs TRBV12-3 or TRBV12-4 and TRBJ1-5; no clear D gene. Trimming stripped 4 bases from V and 3 bases from J, with 7 bases between. This CDR3 has 13 amino acids. CDR3 residues: CASSWPPNQPQHF. As DNA, the CDR3 is TGTGCCAGCAGTTGGCCTCCCAATCAGCCCCAGCATTTT.

The chain uses TRBV7-3 and TRBJ2-2, with 9 bases that match TRBD1. The V gene end was trimmed by 5 bases and the J gene end by 6 bases; junction bases not matched to a gene: 4. Germline CDR1 SGHTA, CDR2 FQGTGA. This CDR3 is built from 14 residues. The CDR3 region is CASSRDRAAGELFF. The CDR3 bases are TGTGCCAGCAGCAGGGACAGGGCGGCCGGGGAGCTGTTTTTT.

The sample holds a few counts of this clone. This sequence joins TRBV7-8 and TRBJ1-5, with a tentative D call TRBD1 (5 bases). Germline V lookup: CDR1 SGHVS, CDR2 FQNEAQ. This CDR3 comprises 15 residues. V was cut by 2 bases and J by 4 bases, with 12 bases left in between. The CDR3 sequence is CASSLSGTGNQPQHF. CDR3 nucleotide sequence: TGTGCCAGCAGCTTATCGGGGACGGGGAATCAGCCCCAGCATTTT.

This sequence joins TRBV13 and TRBJ2-3; either TRBD1 or TRBD2 may supply D (5 bases each). V was pared by 1 base and J by 2 bases, with 13 bases between. This CDR3 spans 16 amino acids. Germline V gives CDR1 PRHDT, CDR2 FYEKMQ (reference sequence). Here the CDR3 DNA reads TGTGCCAGCAGCTTAGCCGGGACCGCCGACACAGATACGCAGTATTTT. It translates to CASSLAGTADTDTQYF.

Worth noting for this clone: The sample holds other DNA sequences that translate to the same CDR3. The chain employs TRBV5-1 and TRBJ2-7; 9 bases fit TRBD1. Germline CDR1 is SGHRS and CDR2 is YFSETQ. After removal of 0 bases from V and 4 bases from J, the junction contained 2 bases not matched to a gene. CDR3 size: 14 residues. CDR3 sequence (DNA): TGCGCCAGCAGCTTGGGACAGGGGGTTTACGAGCAGTACTTC. This codes for CASSLGQGVYEQYF. Combining the CDR3 with reference TRBV5-1 and TRBJ2-7 gives the whole variable domain KAGVTQTPRYLIKTRGQQVTLSCSPISGHRSVSWYQQTPGQGLQFLFEYFSETQRNKGNFPGRFSGRQFSNSRSEMNVSTLELGDSALYLCASSLGQGVYEQYFGPGTRLTVT.

This clone was seen only once. The chain's CDR3 is CASSYDRGSNTEAFF. The CDR3 nucleotides read TGTGCCAGCAGTTACGATCGGGGGTCGAACACTGAAGCTTTCTTT. The rearrangement uses TRBV6-5 and TRBJ1-1; maybe TRBD1 (5 bases). The CDR3 length is 15 residues. Germline CDR1 MNHEY, CDR2 SVGAGI. Trimming shortened V by 2 bases and J by 1 base, and 11 bases separated the two germline ends.

The chain links TRBV21-1 to TRBJ1-4; TRBD1, the table's D call, lacks a check against the DNA. TRBV21-1 is a documented pseudogene. The CDR3 runs to 16 residues. CDR3 in amino acids: CASSKVVVDRGEKLFF. The CDR3 DNA sequence: TGTGCCAGCAGCAAAGTTGTCGTCGACAGGGGGGAAAAACTGTTTTTT.

The chain links TRBV5-1 to TRBJ1-2, with 7 positions matching TRBD1. Looked up from germline, CDR1 is SGHRS and CDR2 is YFSETQ. This CDR3 region has 14 residues. J was trimmed by 6 bases and V by 1 base; bases with no gene match: 6. This chain's CDR3 is CASSLPSTGHGYTF. CDR3 bases: TGCGCCAGCAGCTTGCCTTCGACAGGGCATGGCTACACCTTC.

The chain has TRBV5-1 and TRBJ2-1, with 12 positions matching TRBD2. CDR3 size: 18 residues. Trimming at V came to 0 bases and at J to 2 bases, leaving 6 bases not matched to a gene. Germline-derived CDR1 and CDR2 are SGHRS and YFSETQ. Here the CDR3 DNA reads TGCGCCAGCAGCTTGGTTCCTAGCGGGGGGGCAGCCTACAATGAGCAGTTCTTC. It is translated as CASSLVPSGGAAYNEQFF.

The chain uses TRBV5-4 and TRBJ2-1; TRBD1 aligns across 9 bases. The CDR3 has 14 residues. The germline V gene encodes CDR1 SGHNT and CDR2 YYREEE (reference sequence). J lost 7 bases, V lost 4 bases, and 6 bases had no gene match. CDR3 residues: CASSGRTGANEQFF. CDR3 in DNA: TGTGCCAGCAGCGGTCGGACAGGGGCAAATGAGCAGTTCTTC.

The chain joins TRBV19 to TRBJ1-1; D ambiguous. The CDR3 spans 12 residues. Germline CDR1 reads LNHDA; CDR2 reads SQIVND (reference sequence). The ends were cut back, 7 bases at V and 5 bases at J, with 11 bases in the middle. The CDR3 DNA reads TGTGCCAGTAAATGGGGAGGAACTGAAGCTTTCTTT. Its protein is CASKWGGTEAFF.

The chain recombines TRBV5-4 with TRBJ1-6, with D unresolved. This CDR3 region has 14 residues. CDR1 and CDR2 from the germline V gene are SGHNT and YYREEE (reference sequence). Trimming took 2 bases from V and 5 from J, leaving 8 bases between them. Here the CDR3 reads CASSFGGNNSPLHF. The CDR3 nucleotides read TGTGCCAGCAGCTTTGGAGGGAATAATTCACCCCTCCACTTT.

In this sample, this clone turned up once. The rearrangement uses TRBV7-2 and TRBJ1-3, with D perhaps matching TRBD1 (5 bases). Germline values: CDR1 SGHTA, CDR2 FQGNSA. The length of the CDR3 is 16 residues. V was pared by 1 base and J by 6 bases, with 16 bases between. The CDR3 DNA is TGTGCCAGCAGCTTAGTCGGGACTCCGCGGACAAACACCATATATTTT. Its protein is CASSLVGTPRTNTIYF.